What follows are 13 T cell receptor beta chains derived from one specimen sequenced in a study of blood T cell repertoires in COVID-19 (dated by TCRdb to about 2020). Library generation was performed with the immunoSEQ multiplex PCR assay. TCRdb took this table from immuneACCESS and kept in-frame rearrangements with V and J called. Such tables lack part of the clones; where checked against another copy, unresolved V genes explain under half of the gap, and the rest is unexplained. Recorded for this sample are 140,000 to 150,000 clones; around 87% of them occurred a single time. The leading ten clones occupy over 4% of the sample. The source material was PBMCs or T cells enriched from blood (not recorded which). All receptors derive from a woman between 35 and 50 years old who had been exposed to COVID-19.

The chain carries TRBV15 and TRBJ1-4; no reliable D call. The V end lost 6 bases, the J end lost 0 bases, and 11 bases lay between the germline ends. CDR3 length: 15 amino acids. Germline V gene sequence: CDR1 LNHNV, CDR2 YYDKDF (reference sequence). The CDR3 reads CATSGEKATNEKLFF. The CDR3 nucleotides read TGTGCCACCAGTGGAGAGAAAGCAACTAATGAAAAACTGTTTTTT.

The gene calls are TRBV5-1 and TRBJ2-7; the match to TRBD1 covers 8 bases. J was trimmed by 5 bases and V by 2 bases; bases with no gene match: 9. This CDR3 contains 15 residues. The germline CDR1 and CDR2 sequences are SGHRS and YFSETQ. The CDR3 DNA sequence: TGCGCCAGCAGCTTAGGATTCCAGGGGGCCGACGAGCAGTACTTC. It encodes CASSLGFQGADEQYF.

This chain connects TRBV28 to TRBJ2-3; no reliable D call. Germline V gene sequence: CDR1 MDHEN, CDR2 SYDVKM. The CDR3 loop spans 14 amino acids. V was clipped by 6 bases and J by 6 bases, with 16 bases between them. The CDR3 is CASRLGARFDTQYF. The CDR3 region has the DNA TGTGCCAGCAGGCTTGGCGCGAGGTTCGATACGCAGTATTTT.

The rearrangement joins TRBV12-3 or TRBV12-4 to TRBJ1-1; D gene uncertain. CDR3 length: 12 amino acids. The germline V and J ends were trimmed by 4 bases and 3 bases, with 6 bases remaining between them. Here the CDR3 DNA reads TGTGCCAGCAGTTACCGGGACACTGAAGCTTTCTTT. Translation: CASSYRDTEAFF.

The chain carries TRBV18 and TRBJ1-5, with TRBD1 matching over 8 bases. CDR3 size: 17 residues. V trimming: 3 bases; J trimming: 0 bases; junction bases outside the gene matches: 7. Germline values: CDR1 KGHSH, CDR2 LQKENI. CDR3 in amino acids: CASSPTGASYSNQPQHF. CDR3 bases: TGTGCCAGCTCACCGACAGGGGCGAGTTATAGCAATCAGCCCCAGCATTTT. The entire variable domain, with the rest obtained from reference TRBV18 and TRBJ1-5, is as follows: NAGVMQNPRHLVRRRGQEARLRCSPMKGHSHVYWYRQLPEEGLKFMVYLQKENIIDESGMPKERFSAEFPKEGPSILRIQQVVRGDSAAYFCASSPTGASYSNQPQHFGDGTRLSIL.

A single count supports this clone. The genes are TRBV6-5 and TRBJ2-3; no clear D gene. The CDR3 consists of 14 residues. V lost 5 bases and J 6 bases, leaving 15 bases between the germline ends. CDR1 is MNHEY and CDR2 is SVGAGI in the germline V gene. The CDR3 loop is CASSPRLKADTQYF. The CDR3, as DNA: TGTGCCAGCAGTCCCCGACTCAAGGCGGATACGCAGTATTTT.

This clone was detected a few times. The chain uses TRBV6-2 or TRBV6-3 and TRBJ2-7, with 8 bases lining up with TRBD2. Germline CDR1 MNHEY, CDR2 SVGEGT. J lost 0 bases, V lost 2 bases, and 6 bases had no gene match. The CDR3 runs to 16 residues. CDR3 protein: CASSYPLAASSYEQYF. CDR3 sequence (DNA): TGTGCCAGCAGTTACCCACTAGCGGCTAGCTCCTACGAGCAGTACTTC.

The chain joins TRBV29-1 to TRBJ1-2; D perhaps matches TRBD1 (6 bases). CDR1 and CDR2 (germline): SQVTM, ANQGSEA. Trimming cost V 3 bases and J 6 bases, with 11 bases left between them. The CDR3 runs 12 residues. The CDR3 DNA is TGCAGCGTTGAGGGCAGGGGAGATGGCTACACCTTC. It is translated as CSVEGRGDGYTF.

The V and J genes are TRBV28 and TRBJ2-7; 8 bases are shared with TRBD1. Per the germline V gene, CDR1 is MDHEN and CDR2 is SYDVKM. With 5 bases clipped from V and 2 bases from J, the junction kept 8 bases outside the gene matches. The CDR3 extends over 15 amino acids. The CDR3 is CASSPTRQGPYEQYF. CDR3 nucleotides: TGTGCCAGCAGTCCTACCAGACAGGGGCCCTACGAGCAGTACTTC.

The rearrangement uses TRBV2 and TRBJ2-2; 7 bases match TRBD2. The CDR3 has 15 amino acids. Germline V gives CDR1 SNHLY, CDR2 FYNNEI. CDR3 bases: TGTGCGACCCCGACGGGACTACCCCCGACCGGGGAGCTGTTTTTT. It specifies CATPTGLPPTGELFF.

The table lists this clone with a count of one. The gene calls are TRBV5-1 and TRBJ1-2, with 12 bases identical to TRBD1. The CDR3 has 14 amino acids. Germline assignment: CDR1 SGHRS and CDR2 YFSETQ. V was pared by 0 bases and J by 8 bases, with 2 bases of the junction left unmatched. The DNA of the CDR3 is TGCGCCAGCAGCTTGGGGGACAGGGGGCACGGCTACACCTTC. Protein: CASSLGDRGHGYTF.

The V and J genes are TRBV5-1 and TRBJ2-5; D might be TRBD2 (6 bases). Trimming removed 0 bases at V and 5 bases at J, with 8 bases between. Germline lookup yields CDR1 SGHRS and CDR2 YFSETQ. This CDR3 is built from 13 residues. The CDR3 nucleotides read TGCGCCAGCAGCTTGGAGGGGAGGGAGACCCAGTACTTC. Translated, it gives CASSLEGRETQYF.

The count of this clone is one. This sequence joins TRBV9 and TRBJ2-2; no definite D call. The CDR3 has 12 residues. V dropped 4 bases and J dropped 2 bases, with 3 bases sitting between them. Germline V gene data show CDR1 as SGDLS and CDR2 as YYNGEE. CDR3: CASSLNTGELFF. The CDR3 coding sequence is TGTGCCAGCAGCCTAAACACCGGGGAGCTGTTTTTT. Supplemented by reference TRBV9 and TRBJ2-2, the full variable domain reads DSGVTQTPKHLITATGQRVTLRCSPRSGDLSVYWYQQSLDQGLQFLIQYYNGEERAKGNILERFSAQQFPDLHSELNLSSLELGDSALYFCASSLNTGELFFGEGSRLTVL.